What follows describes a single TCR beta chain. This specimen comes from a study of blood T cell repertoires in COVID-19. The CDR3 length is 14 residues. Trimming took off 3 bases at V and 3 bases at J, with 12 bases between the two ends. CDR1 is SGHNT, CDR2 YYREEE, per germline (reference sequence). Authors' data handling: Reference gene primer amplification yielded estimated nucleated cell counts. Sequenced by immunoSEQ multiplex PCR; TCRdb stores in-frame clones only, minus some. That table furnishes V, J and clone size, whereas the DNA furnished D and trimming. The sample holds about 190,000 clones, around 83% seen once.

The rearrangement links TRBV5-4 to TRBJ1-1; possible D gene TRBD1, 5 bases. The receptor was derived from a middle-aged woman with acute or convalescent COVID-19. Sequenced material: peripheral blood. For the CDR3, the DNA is TGTGCCAGCAGCTCAACAGGATTGGACACTGAAGCTTTCTTT. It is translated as CASSSTGLDTEAFF.